One and the same sample provided the 22 T cell receptor beta chains below, sequenced in a study of blood T cell repertoires in COVID-19. Profiled with immunoSEQ multiplex PCR; TCRdb holds only in-frame clones, not every one. This sample has roughly 230,000 clones, with about 86% found just once. Sequenced sample: PBMCs or T cells enriched from blood (not recorded which). These receptors all come from a man aged 50-60 years who had recovered from COVID-19.

V gene TRBV28 combines with J gene TRBJ2-5, with 7 bases identical to TRBD2. V shed 3 bases, J shed 3 bases, and the junction held 10 bases outside the gene matches. This CDR3 is built from 16 residues. Germline V gene lookup returns CDR1 MDHEN and CDR2 SYDVKM. The CDR3: CASSFFRGERKETQYF. The CDR3 coding sequence is TGTGCCAGCAGTTTTTTCCGGGGGGAGAGGAAAGAGACCCAGTACTTC.

The V and J genes are TRBV25-1 and TRBJ2-5; TRBD1 agrees at 7 bases. This CDR3 has 12 amino acids. V dropped 9 bases and J dropped 4; count of bases not matched to a gene: 5. In germline, CDR1 is MGHDK, CDR2 SYGVNS. This chain's CDR3 is CASGDSRETQYF. In nucleotides, the CDR3 is TGTGCCAGTGGGGACAGTCGAGAGACCCAGTACTTC.

This clone was picked up many times. The CDR3 DNA is TGCGCCAGCAGTCCATTGGGACAGGGGGCGCGGTATAATTCACCCCTCCACTTT. Translating it yields CASSPLGQGARYNSPLHF. This chain connects TRBV5-1 to TRBJ1-6; 12 nucleotides line up with TRBD1. This CDR3 spans 18 amino acids. Unmatched junction bases numbered 10, after V lost 5 bases and J lost 4 bases. Germline values: CDR1 SGHRS, CDR2 YFSETQ.

The J gene is TRBJ1-4, the V gene TRBV5-1, with a tentative D call TRBD1 (5 bases). Between the trimmed V and J ends, which lost 4 bases and 0 bases, there was a span of 13 bases. This CDR3 is 16 amino acids long. CDR1 is SGHRS, CDR2 YFSETQ, per germline. The CDR3 spells CASSRDRISTNEKLFF. The CDR3 nucleotides are TGCGCCAGCAGCCGAGACAGAATTTCAACTAATGAAAAACTGTTTTTT.

V is TRBV11-2 and J is TRBJ2-7, with TRBD2 identical over 8 bases. Germline V CDR1 and CDR2: SGHAT, FQNNGV. Unmatched junction bases numbered 15, after V lost 5 bases and J lost 3 bases. The CDR3 has 17 amino acids. CDR3 residues: CASSQRTVTSGLYEQYF. The CDR3 nucleotides are TGTGCCAGCAGCCAACGGACGGTCACTAGCGGCCTCTACGAGCAGTACTTC.

This chain links TRBV3-1 (or the pseudogene TRBV3-2) with TRBJ2-1, with 13 nucleotides matching TRBD2. Germline loops: CDR1 LGHDT, CDR2 YNNKEL (reference sequence). This CDR3 has 16 amino acids. J lost 10 bases, V lost 1 base, and 7 bases had no gene match. The CDR3 bases are TGTGCCAGCAGCCAAGCGTGGACTAGCGGGAGCGGGGAGCAGTTCTTC. Residues: CASSQAWTSGSGEQFF.

The chain recombines TRBV11-2 with TRBJ2-1, with no clear D. CDR1 is SGHAT, CDR2 FQNNGV, per germline. The CDR3 contains 13 residues. Between the trimmed V and J ends, which lost 0 bases and 8 bases, there was a span of 8 bases. The CDR3 sequence: CASSLEVGYEQFF. The CDR3 DNA reads TGTGCCAGCAGCTTAGAAGTGGGCTATGAGCAGTTCTTC.

This chain joins TRBV5-5 and TRBJ1-2; 7 bases align to TRBD1. In germline, CDR1 is SGHKS, CDR2 YYEKEE (reference sequence). V shed 4 bases and J 7 bases; nucleotides not matched to a gene: 10. This CDR3 is 14 amino acids long. CDR3 sequence reads: CASSPYSGGGGYTF. CDR3 DNA sequence: TGTGCCAGCAGCCCCTACTCAGGGGGTGGTGGCTACACCTTC.

In its sample, this clone was seen once. The genes are TRBV2 and TRBJ2-1, with TRBD2 as a possible D gene (5 bases). The V gene lost 4 bases and the J gene lost 3 bases, with 16 bases spanning the gap. Germline values: CDR1 SNHLY, CDR2 FYNNEI. The CDR3 consists of 16 residues. CDR3: CASSGLGSVGYNEQFF. CDR3 bases: TGTGCCAGCAGTGGCCTGGGTAGCGTCGGCTACAATGAGCAGTTCTTC.

The chain combines TRBV7-6 with TRBJ2-1; 7 nucleotides match TRBD2. This CDR3 contains 17 residues. Trimming removed 4 bases from V and 7 bases from J; junction bases left unmatched: 16. Per the germline V gene, CDR1 is SGHVS and CDR2 is FNYEAQ. The CDR3 sequence: CASSSLKGGRAGNEQFF. The CDR3 bases are TGTGCCAGCAGCTCATTGAAGGGAGGGAGGGCCGGAAATGAGCAGTTCTTC.

V and J are TRBV6-5 and TRBJ1-2; 7 positions agree with TRBD1. V shed 6 bases and J 5 bases; nucleotides not matched to a gene: 9. The germline V gene encodes CDR1 MNHEY and CDR2 SVGAGI. The CDR3 has 14 residues. The CDR3 region is CASRRQGARYGYTF. For the CDR3, the DNA is TGTGCCAGCAGAAGACAGGGTGCGAGGTATGGCTACACCTTC.

The chain joins TRBV5-1 to TRBJ2-5; 12 nucleotides line up with TRBD1. The V gene end was trimmed by 4 bases and the J gene end by 5 bases; junction bases not matched to a gene: 12. The length of the CDR3 is 17 residues. CDR1 SGHRS and CDR2 YFSETQ come from the germline V gene. CDR3 sequence: CASSLTPGQGAKETQYF. The CDR3 DNA reads TGCGCCAGCAGCCTAACCCCGGGACAGGGGGCCAAGGAGACCCAGTACTTC.

The chain links TRBV13 to TRBJ1-1, with D perhaps TRBD1 (5 bases). Germline CDR1 is PRHDT and CDR2 is FYEKMQ (reference sequence). V lost 5 bases to trimming and J lost 6 bases, with 10 bases between them. The CDR3 runs 12 residues. The CDR3: CASSLGGPEAFF. The CDR3 DNA follows: TGTGCCAGCAGCCTCGGGGGTCCTGAAGCTTTCTTT.

The J gene is TRBJ1-4, the V gene TRBV7-9, with 8 positions matching TRBD1. The CDR3 spans 18 residues. The germline gives CDR1 SEHNR, CDR2 FQNEAQ (reference sequence). V lost 2 bases to trimming and J lost 2 bases; unmatched junction nucleotides: 10. CDR3: CASSLQGAPRGTNEKLFF. For the CDR3, the DNA is TGTGCCAGCAGCTTACAGGGGGCCCCTCGGGGCACTAATGAAAAACTGTTTTTT. Using reference TRBV7-9 and TRBJ1-4 for the parts outside the CDR3, the full variable domain is DTGVSQNPRHKITKRGQNVTFRCDPISEHNRLYWYRQTLGQGPEFLTYFQNEAQLEKSRLLSDRFSAERPKGSFSTLEIQRTEQGDSAMYLCASSLQGAPRGTNEKLFFGSGTQLSVL.

The J gene is TRBJ1-2, the V gene TRBV18; 11 nucleotides agree with TRBD1. This CDR3 comprises 15 residues. The germline gives CDR1 KGHSH, CDR2 LQKENI. J was trimmed by 6 bases and V by 3 bases; bases with no gene match: 6. CDR3 sequence reads: CASSPTRTGGDGYTF. In DNA form, the CDR3 reads TGTGCCAGCTCACCGACTCGGACAGGGGGCGATGGCTACACCTTC.

V usage is TRBV19 and J usage is TRBJ2-3, with 7 bases fitting TRBD1. There are 14 residues in the CDR3. V lost 6 bases to trimming and J lost 2 bases; unmatched junction nucleotides: 5. Germline-derived CDR1 and CDR2 are LNHDA and SQIVND (reference sequence). CDR3 nucleotide sequence: TGTGCCAGTAGGCCGGGACAGACCACAGATACGCAGTATTTT. This encodes CASRPGQTTDTQYF. The entire variable domain, with the rest obtained from reference TRBV19 and TRBJ2-3, is as follows: DGGITQSPKYLFRKEGQNVTLSCEQNLNHDAMYWYRQDPGQGLRLIYYSQIVNDFQKGDIAEGYSVSREKKESFPLTVTSAQKNPTAFYLCASRPGQTTDTQYFGPGTRLTVL.

This rearrangement joins TRBV12-5 to TRBJ1-5; D may be TRBD1 (6 bases). This CDR3 is 15 amino acids long. Germline V gene lookup returns CDR1 LGHNT and CDR2 FRNRAP. Trimming stripped 5 bases from V and 2 bases from J, with 13 bases between. In DNA form, the CDR3 reads TGTGCTAGTGGTGCCACCCGGACAGGCAATCAGCCCCAGCATTTT. This codes for CASGATRTGNQPQHF.

In regard to this clone: This sequence may be a read error, since a much larger clone differs from it by one base. The V gene is TRBV27, the J gene TRBJ2-7; 8 positions match TRBD1. There are 13 residues in the CDR3. J lost 3 bases, V lost 6 bases, and 4 bases had no gene match. The germline V gene encodes CDR1 MNHEY and CDR2 SMNVEV (reference sequence). CDR3 sequence: CASRLTGGYEQYF. The CDR3 nucleotides read TGTGCCAGCAGACTAACAGGGGGCTACGAGCAGTACTTC.

This clone has just one count. The V gene is TRBV7-2, the J gene TRBJ2-2; D remains unclear. The CDR3 is 12 amino acids. Germline assignment: CDR1 SGHTA and CDR2 FQGNSA. Trimming took off 5 bases at V and 8 bases at J, with 9 bases between the two ends. The CDR3 DNA follows: TGTGCCAGCAGCGGCTCTCCGGGGGAGCTGTTTTTT. Translating gives CASSGSPGELFF.

CDR3 amino acids: CASSLDSLYGYTF. The CDR3, as DNA: TGTGCCAGCAGCTTAGACAGCCTCTATGGCTACACCTTC. The chain recombines TRBV7-9 with TRBJ1-2; D uncertain. The V gene's germline CDR1 is SEHNR and CDR2 FQNEAQ (reference sequence). Trimming pared 1 base from V and 4 bases from J, leaving 7 bases between. The CDR3 consists of 13 residues. Drawing the rest from reference TRBV7-9 and TRBJ1-2, the complete variable domain is DTGVSQNPRHKITKRGQNVTFRCDPISEHNRLYWYRQTLGQGPEFLTYFQNEAQLEKSRLLSDRFSAERPKGSFSTLEIQRTEQGDSAMYLCASSLDSLYGYTFGSGTRLTVV.

The V gene is TRBV5-6, the J gene TRBJ2-3; 7 bases map to TRBD2. There are 19 residues in the CDR3. V was clipped by 0 bases and J by 0 bases; unmatched bases: 13. Per the germline V gene, CDR1 is SGHDT and CDR2 is YYEEEE. CDR3 in amino acids: CASSLVVGGGPSSTDTQYF. The DNA of the CDR3 is TGTGCCAGCAGCTTGGTCGTCGGGGGAGGGCCATCTAGCACAGATACGCAGTATTTT.

The chain has TRBV24-1 and TRBJ2-1, with TRBD1 identical over 8 bases. The germline V gene encodes CDR1 KGHDR and CDR2 SFDVKD. The V gene end was trimmed by 1 base and the J gene end by 9 bases; junction bases not matched to a gene: 7. The CDR3 has 15 residues. CDR3 in DNA: TGTGCCACCAGTGATTTTGCCAGGGGGCATGGTGAGCAGTTCTTC. Translation: CATSDFARGHGEQFF.